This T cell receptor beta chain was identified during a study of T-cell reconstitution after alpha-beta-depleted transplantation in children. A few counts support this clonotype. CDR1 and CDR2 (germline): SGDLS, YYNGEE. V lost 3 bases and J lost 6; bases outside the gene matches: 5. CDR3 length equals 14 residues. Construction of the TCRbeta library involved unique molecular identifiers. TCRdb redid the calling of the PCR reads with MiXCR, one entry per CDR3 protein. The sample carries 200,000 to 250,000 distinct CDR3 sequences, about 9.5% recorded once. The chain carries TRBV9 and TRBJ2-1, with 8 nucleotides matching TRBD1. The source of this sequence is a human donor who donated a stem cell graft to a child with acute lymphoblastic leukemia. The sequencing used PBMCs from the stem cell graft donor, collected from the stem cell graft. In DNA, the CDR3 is TGTGCCAGCAGCGCGAAAGACAGGGGCAATGAGCAGTTCTTC. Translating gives CASSAKDRGNEQFF.